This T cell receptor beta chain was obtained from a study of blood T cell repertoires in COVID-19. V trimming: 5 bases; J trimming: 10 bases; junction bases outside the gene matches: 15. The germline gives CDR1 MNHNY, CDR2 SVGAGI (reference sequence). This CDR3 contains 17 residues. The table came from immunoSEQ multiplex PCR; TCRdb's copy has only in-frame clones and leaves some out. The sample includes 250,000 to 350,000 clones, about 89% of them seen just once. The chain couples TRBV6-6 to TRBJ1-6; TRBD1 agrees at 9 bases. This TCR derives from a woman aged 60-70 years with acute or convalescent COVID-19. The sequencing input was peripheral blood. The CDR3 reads CASSRSRTGAQESPLHF. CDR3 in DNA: TGTGCCAGCAGTCGGTCGAGGACAGGGGCGCAGGAGTCACCCCTCCACTTT.